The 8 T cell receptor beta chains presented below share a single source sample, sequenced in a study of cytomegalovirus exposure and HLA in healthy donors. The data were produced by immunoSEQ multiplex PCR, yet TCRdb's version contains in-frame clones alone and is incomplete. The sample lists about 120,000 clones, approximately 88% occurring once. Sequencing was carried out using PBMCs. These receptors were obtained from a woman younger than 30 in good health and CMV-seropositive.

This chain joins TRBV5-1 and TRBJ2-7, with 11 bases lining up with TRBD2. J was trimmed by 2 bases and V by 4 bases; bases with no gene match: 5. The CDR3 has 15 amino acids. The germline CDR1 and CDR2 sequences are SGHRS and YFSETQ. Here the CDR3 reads CASSPGLAEAYEQYF. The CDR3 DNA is TGCGCCAGCAGCCCGGGACTAGCGGAGGCCTACGAGCAGTACTTC. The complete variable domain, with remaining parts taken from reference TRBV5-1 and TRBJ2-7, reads KAGVTQTPRYLIKTRGQQVTLSCSPISGHRSVSWYQQTPGQGLQFLFEYFSETQRNKGNFPGRFSGRQFSNSRSEMNVSTLELGDSALYLCASSPGLAEAYEQYFGPGTRLTVT.

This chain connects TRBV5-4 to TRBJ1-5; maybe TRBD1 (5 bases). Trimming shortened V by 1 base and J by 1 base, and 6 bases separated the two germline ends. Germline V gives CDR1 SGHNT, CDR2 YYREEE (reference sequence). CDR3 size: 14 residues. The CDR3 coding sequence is TGTGCCAGCAGCTTGCGGGGGAGCAATCAGCCCCAGCATTTT. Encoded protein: CASSLRGSNQPQHF. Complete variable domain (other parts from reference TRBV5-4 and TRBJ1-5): ETGVTQSPTHLIKTRGQQVTLRCSSQSGHNTVSWYQQALGQGPQFIFQYYREEENGRGNFPPRFSGLQFPNYSSELNVNALELDDSALYLCASSLRGSNQPQHFGDGTRLSIL.

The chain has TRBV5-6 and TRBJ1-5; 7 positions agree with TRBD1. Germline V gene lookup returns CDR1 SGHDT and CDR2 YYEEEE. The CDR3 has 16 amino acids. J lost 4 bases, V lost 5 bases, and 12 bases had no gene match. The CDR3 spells CASRTGTENLNQPQHF. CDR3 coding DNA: TGTGCCAGCAGGACCGGGACAGAGAATCTAAATCAGCCCCAGCATTTT.

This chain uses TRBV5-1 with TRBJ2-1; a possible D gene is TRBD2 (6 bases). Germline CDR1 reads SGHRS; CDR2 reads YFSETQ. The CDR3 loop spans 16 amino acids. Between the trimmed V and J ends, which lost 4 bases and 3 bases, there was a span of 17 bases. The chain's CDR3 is CASSLSGDSYYNEQFF. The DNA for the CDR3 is TGCGCCAGCAGCCTTTCGGGGGACTCCTACTACAATGAGCAGTTCTTC.

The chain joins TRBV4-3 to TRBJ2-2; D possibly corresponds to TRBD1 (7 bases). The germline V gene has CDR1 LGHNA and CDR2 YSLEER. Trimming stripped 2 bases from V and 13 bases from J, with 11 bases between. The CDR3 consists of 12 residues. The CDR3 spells CASSQQGGGLFF. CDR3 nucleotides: TGCGCCAGCAGCCAACAGGGGGGAGGGCTGTTTTTT.

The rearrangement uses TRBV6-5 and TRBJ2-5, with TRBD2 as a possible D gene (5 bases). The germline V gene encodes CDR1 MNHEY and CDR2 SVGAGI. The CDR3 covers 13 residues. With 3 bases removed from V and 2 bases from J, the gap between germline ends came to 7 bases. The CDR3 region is CASSYGRQETQYF. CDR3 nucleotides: TGTGCCAGCAGTTATGGGAGACAAGAGACCCAGTACTTC.

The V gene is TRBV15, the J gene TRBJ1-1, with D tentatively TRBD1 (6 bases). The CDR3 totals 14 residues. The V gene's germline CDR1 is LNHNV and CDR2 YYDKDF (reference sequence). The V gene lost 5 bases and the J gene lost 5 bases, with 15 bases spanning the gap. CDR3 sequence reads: CATSPRGLGTEAFF. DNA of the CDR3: TGTGCCACCAGCCCAAGGGGGTTGGGGACTGAAGCTTTCTTT. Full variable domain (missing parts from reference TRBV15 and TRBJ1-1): DAMVIQNPRYQVTQFGKPVTLSCSQTLNHNVMYWYQQKSSQAPKLLFHYYDKDFNNEADTPDNFQSRRPNTSFCFLDIRSPGLGDTAMYLCATSPRGLGTEAFFGQGTRLTVV.

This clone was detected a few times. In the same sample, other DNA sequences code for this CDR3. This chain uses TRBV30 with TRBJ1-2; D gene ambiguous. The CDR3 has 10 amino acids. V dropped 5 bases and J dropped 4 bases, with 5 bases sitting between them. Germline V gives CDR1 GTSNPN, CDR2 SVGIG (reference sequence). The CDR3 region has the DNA TGTGCCTGGGGTAGCTATGGCTACACCTTC. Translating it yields CAWGSYGYTF.